The source of this TCR beta chain is a study of cytomegalovirus exposure and HLA in healthy donors. On the study more broadly: Sequencing of some 190 million T cells in an earlier analysis found around 110 million unique TCR beta sequences.

Whole-study findings and limits: Despite most TCR sequences being rare, some public TCRs occurred in many donors. Apparent HLA restriction characterized most CMV-associated TCR beta chains in a later analysis.

The CDR3 consists of 14 residues. Germline V gives CDR1 SNHLY, CDR2 FYNNEI. The V gene lost 7 bases and the J gene lost 4 bases, with 13 bases spanning the gap. Use of 60 Vbeta and 13 Jbeta primers characterized the PCR. Profiling relied on immunoSEQ multiplex PCR, and the TCRdb table lists in-frame clones only, not all of them. The sample lists 150,000 or so clones, about 80% occurring once. Concerning this clone itself: What it binds is unknown.

This receptor was obtained from a woman between 45 and 60 years old in good health and CMV-seropositive. Source material: PBMCs. V is TRBV2 and J is TRBJ1-4; weak D call: TRBD1 (6 bases). CDR3 nucleotides: TGTGCCAGCACCACCGGCAGGGGTAATGAAAAACTGTTTTTT. This gives the protein CASTTGRGNEKLFF.